This T cell receptor (beta chain) stems from a study of CD8+CD57+ T cells in acquired aplastic anemia. Study-wide context: When averaged, DNA from sorted CD4+ and CD8+ cells came to 3.2 ug. Study findings and constraints: It was found that nearly 30 CD8+ CDR3 sequences were shared between patients and controls.

Researchers used genomic DNA as the template to profile TCR beta VDJ and CDR3. Each CDR3 protein gets one entry after TCRdb re-called the reads with MiXCR. The profile shows under 350,000 distinct CDR3 sequences, around three fifths of them singletons. In patients chosen for sequencing, flow cytometry had shown CD8+CD57+ cell expansion. On this clonotype itself: The antigen is unknown.

Trimming cost V 5 bases and J 5 bases, with 15 bases left between them. From germline, CDR1 is SEHNR and CDR2 FQNEAQ (reference sequence). This CDR3 has 14 residues. This TCR derives from a human donor with aplastic anemia. The sample comprised sorted CD4+, CD8+, or CD8+CD57+ T cells (not recorded which) from PBMCs. The V gene is TRBV7-9, the J gene TRBJ2-5; D could derive from TRBD1 or TRBD2 (6 bases each). Here the CDR3 DNA reads TGTGCCAGCAGCCCTACCCTAGGGGGGGAGACCCAGTACTTC. It codes for CASSPTLGGETQYF. The full variable domain, rest sourced from reference TRBV7-9 and TRBJ2-5, is DTGVSQNPRHKITKRGQNVTFRCDPISEHNRLYWYRQTLGQGPEFLTYFQNEAQLEKSRLLSDRFSAERPKGSFSTLEIQRTEQGDSAMYLCASSPTLGGETQYFGPGTRLLVL.